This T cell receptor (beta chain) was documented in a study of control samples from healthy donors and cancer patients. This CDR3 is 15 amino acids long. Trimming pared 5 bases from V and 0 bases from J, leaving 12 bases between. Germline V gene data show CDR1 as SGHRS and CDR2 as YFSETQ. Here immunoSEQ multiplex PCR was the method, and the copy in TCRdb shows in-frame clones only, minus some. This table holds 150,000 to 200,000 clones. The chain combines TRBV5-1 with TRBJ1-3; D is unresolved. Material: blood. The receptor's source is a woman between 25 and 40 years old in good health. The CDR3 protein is CASRPHGISGNTIYF. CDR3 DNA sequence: TGCGCCAGCAGGCCCCACGGAATCTCTGGAAACACCATATATTTT.